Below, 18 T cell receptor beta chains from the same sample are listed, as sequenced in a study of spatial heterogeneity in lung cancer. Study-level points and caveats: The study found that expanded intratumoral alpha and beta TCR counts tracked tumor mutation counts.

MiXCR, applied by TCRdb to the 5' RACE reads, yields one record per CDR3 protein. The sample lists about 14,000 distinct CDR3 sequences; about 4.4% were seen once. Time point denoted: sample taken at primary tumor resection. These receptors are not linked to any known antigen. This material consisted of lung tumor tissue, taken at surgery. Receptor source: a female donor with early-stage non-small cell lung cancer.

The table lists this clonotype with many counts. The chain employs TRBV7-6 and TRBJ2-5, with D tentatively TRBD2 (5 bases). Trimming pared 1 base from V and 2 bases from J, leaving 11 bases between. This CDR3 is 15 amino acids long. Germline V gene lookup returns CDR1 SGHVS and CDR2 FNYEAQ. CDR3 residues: CASSLVLAGQETQYF. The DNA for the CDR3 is TGTGCCAGCAGCTTAGTCCTAGCTGGACAAGAGACCCAGTACTTC. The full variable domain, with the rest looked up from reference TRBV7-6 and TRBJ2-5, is GAGVSQSPRYKVTKRGQDVALRCDPISGHVSLYWYRQALGQGPEFLTYFNYEAQQDKSGLPNDRFSAERPEGSISTLTIQRTEQRDSAMYRCASSLVLAGQETQYFGPGTRLLVL.

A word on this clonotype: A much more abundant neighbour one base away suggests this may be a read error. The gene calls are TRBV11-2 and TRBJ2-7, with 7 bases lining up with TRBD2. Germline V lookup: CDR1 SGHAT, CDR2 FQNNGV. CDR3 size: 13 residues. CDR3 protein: CAGSLGLDYEQYF. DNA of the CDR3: TGTGCCGGCAGCCTTGGACTAGACTACGAGCAGTACTTC.

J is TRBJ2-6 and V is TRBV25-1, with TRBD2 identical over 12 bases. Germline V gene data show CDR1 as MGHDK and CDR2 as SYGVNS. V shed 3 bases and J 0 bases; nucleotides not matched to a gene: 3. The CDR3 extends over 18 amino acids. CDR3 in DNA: TGTGCCAGCAGTGACGGGACTAGCGGGTTCTCTGGGGCCAACGTCCTGACTTTC. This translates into CASSDGTSGFSGANVLTF.

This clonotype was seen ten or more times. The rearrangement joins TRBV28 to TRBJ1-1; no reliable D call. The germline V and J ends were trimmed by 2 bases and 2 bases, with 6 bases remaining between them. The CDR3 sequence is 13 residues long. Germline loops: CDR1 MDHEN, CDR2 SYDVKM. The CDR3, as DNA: TGTGCCAGCAGTTTAGGATTAAACACTGAAGCTTTCTTT. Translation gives CASSLGLNTEAFF.

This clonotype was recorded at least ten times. The CDR3 sequence is CASSEGQGNYNEQFF. The CDR3 nucleotides read TGTGCCAGCAGTGAAGGACAGGGAAACTACAATGAGCAGTTCTTC. This rearrangement joins TRBV2 to TRBJ2-1; TRBD1 agrees at 7 bases. Germline V gene data show CDR1 as SNHLY and CDR2 as FYNNEI. Losses at the gene ends were 1 base for V and 3 bases for J; bases not matched to a gene: 3. The CDR3 contains 15 residues.

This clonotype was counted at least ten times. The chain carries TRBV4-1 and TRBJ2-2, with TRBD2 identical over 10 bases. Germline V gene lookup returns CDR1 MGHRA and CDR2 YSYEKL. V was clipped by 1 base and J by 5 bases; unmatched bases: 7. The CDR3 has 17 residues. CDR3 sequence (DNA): TGCGCCAGCAGCCAAGGGCCCGCTAGCGGGGGAACCGGGGAGCTGTTTTTT. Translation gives CASSQGPASGGTGELFF.

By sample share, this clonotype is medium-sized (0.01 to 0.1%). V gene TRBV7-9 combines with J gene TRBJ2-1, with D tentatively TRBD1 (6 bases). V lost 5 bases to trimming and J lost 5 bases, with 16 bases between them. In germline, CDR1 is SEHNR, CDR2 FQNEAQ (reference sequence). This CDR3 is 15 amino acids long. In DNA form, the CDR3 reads TGTGCCAGCAGCCAGGGGTCGGGACCAGACAATGAGCAGTTCTTC. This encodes CASSQGSGPDNEQFF.

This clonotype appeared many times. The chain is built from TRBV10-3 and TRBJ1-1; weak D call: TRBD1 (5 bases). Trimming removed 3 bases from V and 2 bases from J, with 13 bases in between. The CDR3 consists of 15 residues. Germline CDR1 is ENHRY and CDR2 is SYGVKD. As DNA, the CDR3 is TGTGCCATCAGTGACCCAACAGGCCGTAACACTGAAGCTTTCTTT. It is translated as CAISDPTGRNTEAFF.

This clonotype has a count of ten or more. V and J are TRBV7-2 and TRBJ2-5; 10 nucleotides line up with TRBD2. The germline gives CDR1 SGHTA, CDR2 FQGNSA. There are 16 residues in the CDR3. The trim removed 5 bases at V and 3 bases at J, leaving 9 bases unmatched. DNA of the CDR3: TGTGCCAGCAGCCGATACGGACTAGCGGTCGAAGAGACCCAGTACTTC. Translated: CASSRYGLAVEETQYF.

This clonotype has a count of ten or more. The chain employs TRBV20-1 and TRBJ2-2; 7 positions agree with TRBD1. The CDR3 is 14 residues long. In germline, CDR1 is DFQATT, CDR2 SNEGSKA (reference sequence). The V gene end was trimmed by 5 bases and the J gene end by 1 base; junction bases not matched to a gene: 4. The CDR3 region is CSAPGQMNTGELFF. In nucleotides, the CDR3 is TGCAGTGCTCCGGGACAGATGAACACCGGGGAGCTGTTTTTT.

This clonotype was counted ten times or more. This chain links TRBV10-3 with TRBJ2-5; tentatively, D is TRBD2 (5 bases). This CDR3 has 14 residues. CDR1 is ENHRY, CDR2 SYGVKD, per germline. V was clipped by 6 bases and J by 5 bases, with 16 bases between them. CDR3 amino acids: CAIRANGERETQYF. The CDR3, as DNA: TGTGCCATCAGGGCTAATGGGGAGCGGGAGACCCAGTACTTC.

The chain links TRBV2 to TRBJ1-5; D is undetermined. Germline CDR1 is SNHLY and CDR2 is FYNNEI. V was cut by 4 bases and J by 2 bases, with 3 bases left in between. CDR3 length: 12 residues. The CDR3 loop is CASSGGNQPQHF. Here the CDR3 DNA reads TGTGCCAGCAGTGGGGGCAATCAGCCCCAGCATTTT.

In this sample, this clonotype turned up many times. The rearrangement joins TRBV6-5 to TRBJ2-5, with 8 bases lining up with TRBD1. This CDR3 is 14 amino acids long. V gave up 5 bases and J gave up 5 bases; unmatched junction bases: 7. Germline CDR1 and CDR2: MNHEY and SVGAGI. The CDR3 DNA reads TGTGCCAGCAGTCCAGGGGGCTGGCAGGAGACCCAGTACTTC. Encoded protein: CASSPGGWQETQYF.

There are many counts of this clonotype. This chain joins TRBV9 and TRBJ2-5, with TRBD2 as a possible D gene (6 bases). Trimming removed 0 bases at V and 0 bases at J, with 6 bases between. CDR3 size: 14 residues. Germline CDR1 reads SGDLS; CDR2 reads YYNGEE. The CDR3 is CASSVAGDQETQYF. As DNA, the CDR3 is TGTGCCAGCAGCGTAGCGGGGGACCAAGAGACCCAGTACTTC.

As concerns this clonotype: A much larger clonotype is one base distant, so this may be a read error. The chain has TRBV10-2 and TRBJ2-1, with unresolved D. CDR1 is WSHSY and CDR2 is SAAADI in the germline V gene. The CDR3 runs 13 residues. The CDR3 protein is CASSDGLRNDQFF. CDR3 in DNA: TGCGCCAGCAGTGATGGGCTGCGCAATGACCAGTTCTTC.

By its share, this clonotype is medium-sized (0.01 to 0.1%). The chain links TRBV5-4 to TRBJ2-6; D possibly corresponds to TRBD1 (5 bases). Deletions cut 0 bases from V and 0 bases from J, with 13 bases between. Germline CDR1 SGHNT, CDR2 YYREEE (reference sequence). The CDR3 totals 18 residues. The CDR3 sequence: CASSLGARANSGANVLTF. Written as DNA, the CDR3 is TGTGCCAGCAGCTTGGGGGCCAGGGCGAACTCTGGGGCCAACGTCCTGACTTTC.

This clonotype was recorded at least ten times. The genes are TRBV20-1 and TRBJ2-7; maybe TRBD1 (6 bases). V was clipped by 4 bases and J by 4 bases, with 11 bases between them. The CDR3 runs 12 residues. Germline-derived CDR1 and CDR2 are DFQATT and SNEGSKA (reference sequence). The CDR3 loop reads CSAIRDTYEQYF. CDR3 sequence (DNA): TGCAGTGCTATCCGGGACACATACGAGCAGTACTTC.

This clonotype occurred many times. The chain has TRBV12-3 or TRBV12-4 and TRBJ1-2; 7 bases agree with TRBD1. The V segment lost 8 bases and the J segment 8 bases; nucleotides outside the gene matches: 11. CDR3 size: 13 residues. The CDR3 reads CASERTGVDGYTF. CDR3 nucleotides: TGTGCCAGCGAACGAACAGGGGTCGACGGCTACACCTTC.